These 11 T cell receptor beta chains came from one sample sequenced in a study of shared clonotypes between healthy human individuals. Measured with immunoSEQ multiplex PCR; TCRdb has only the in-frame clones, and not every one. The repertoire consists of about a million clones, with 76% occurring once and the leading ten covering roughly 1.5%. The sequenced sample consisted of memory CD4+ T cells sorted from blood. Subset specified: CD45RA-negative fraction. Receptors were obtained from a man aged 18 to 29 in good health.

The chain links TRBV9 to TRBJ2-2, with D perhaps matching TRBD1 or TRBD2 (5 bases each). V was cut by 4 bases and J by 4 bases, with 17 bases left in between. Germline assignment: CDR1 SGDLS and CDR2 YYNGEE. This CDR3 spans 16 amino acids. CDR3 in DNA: TGTGCCAGCAGCCCCAGGACCGTGAGGGGCACCGGGGAGCTGTTTTTT. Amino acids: CASSPRTVRGTGELFF. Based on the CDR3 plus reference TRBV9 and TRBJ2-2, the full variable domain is DSGVTQTPKHLITATGQRVTLRCSPRSGDLSVYWYQQSLDQGLQFLIQYYNGEERAKGNILERFSAQQFPDLHSELNLSSLELGDSALYFCASSPRTVRGTGELFFGEGSRLTVL.

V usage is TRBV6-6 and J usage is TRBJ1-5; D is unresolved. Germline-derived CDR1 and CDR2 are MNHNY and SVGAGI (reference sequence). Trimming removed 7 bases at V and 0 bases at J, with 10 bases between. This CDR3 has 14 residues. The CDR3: CASTKGDSNQPQHF. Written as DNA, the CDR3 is TGTGCCAGCACCAAAGGAGATAGCAATCAGCCCCAGCATTTT.

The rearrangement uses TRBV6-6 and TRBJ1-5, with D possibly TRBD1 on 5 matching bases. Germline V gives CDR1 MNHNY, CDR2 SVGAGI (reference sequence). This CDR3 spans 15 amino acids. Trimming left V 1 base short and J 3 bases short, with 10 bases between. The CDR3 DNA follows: TGTGCCAGCAGTTACTGGGGCGGCTCCAATCAGCCCCAGCATTTT. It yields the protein CASSYWGGSNQPQHF.

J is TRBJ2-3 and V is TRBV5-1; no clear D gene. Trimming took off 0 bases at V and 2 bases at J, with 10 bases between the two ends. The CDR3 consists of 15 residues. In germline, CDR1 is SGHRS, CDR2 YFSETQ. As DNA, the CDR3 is TGCGCCAGCAGCTTGGATGTCGGAAACACAGATACGCAGTATTTT. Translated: CASSLDVGNTDTQYF.

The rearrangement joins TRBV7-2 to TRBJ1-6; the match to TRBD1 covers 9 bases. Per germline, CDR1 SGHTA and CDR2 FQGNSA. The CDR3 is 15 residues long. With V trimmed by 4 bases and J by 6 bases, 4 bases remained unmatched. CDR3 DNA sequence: TGTGCCAGCAGCTGGGGGGACAGGGCTAATTCACCCCTCCACTTT. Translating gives CASSWGDRANSPLHF.

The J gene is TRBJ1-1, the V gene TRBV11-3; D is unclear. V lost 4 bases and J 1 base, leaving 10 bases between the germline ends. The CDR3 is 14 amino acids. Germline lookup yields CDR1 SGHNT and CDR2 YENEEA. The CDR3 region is CASSSTPGNTEAFF. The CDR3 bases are TGTGCCAGCAGCTCCACCCCTGGGAACACTGAAGCTTTCTTT.

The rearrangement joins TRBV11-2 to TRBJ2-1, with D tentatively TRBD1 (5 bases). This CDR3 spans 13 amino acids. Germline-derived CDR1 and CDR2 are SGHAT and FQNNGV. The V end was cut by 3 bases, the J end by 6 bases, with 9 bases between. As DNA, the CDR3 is TGTGCCAGCAGCTTGGGTAGGGGCAATGAGCAGTTCTTC. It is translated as CASSLGRGNEQFF.

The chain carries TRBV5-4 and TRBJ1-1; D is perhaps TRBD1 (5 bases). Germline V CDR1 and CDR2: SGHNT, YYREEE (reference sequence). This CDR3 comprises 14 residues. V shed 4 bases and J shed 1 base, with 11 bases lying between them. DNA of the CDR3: TGTGCCAGCAGCGTAGGGGAAAGGAACACTGAAGCTTTCTTT. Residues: CASSVGERNTEAFF.

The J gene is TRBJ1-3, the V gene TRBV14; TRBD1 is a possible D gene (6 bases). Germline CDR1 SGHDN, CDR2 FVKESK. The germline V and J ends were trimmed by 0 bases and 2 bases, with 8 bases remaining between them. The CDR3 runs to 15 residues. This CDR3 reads CASSQDWGPGNTIYF. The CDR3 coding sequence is TGTGCCAGCAGCCAAGACTGGGGGCCTGGAAACACCATATATTTT. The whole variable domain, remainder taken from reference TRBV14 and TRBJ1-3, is EAGVTQFPSHSVIEKGQTVTLRCDPISGHDNLYWYRRVMGKEIKFLLHFVKESKQDESGMPNNRFLAERTGGTYSTLKVQPAELEDSGVYFCASSQDWGPGNTIYFGEGSWLTVV.

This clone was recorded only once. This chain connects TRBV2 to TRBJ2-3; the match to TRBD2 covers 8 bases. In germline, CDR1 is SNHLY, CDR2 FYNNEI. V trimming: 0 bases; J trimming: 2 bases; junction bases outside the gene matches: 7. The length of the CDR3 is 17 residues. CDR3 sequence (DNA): TGTGCCAGCAGTGAAGCTTATGGGCGGGGGGCCACAGATACGCAGTATTTT. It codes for CASSEAYGRGATDTQYF. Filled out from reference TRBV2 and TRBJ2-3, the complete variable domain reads EPEVTQTPSHQVTQMGQEVILRCVPISNHLYFYWYRQILGQKVEFLVSFYNNEISEKSEIFDDQFSVERPDGSNFTLKIRSTKLEDSAMYFCASSEAYGRGATDTQYFGPGTRLTVL.

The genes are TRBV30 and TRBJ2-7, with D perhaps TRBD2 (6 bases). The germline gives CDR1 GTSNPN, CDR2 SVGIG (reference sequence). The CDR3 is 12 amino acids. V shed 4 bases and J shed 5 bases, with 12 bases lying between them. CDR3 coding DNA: TGTGCCTGGATGGGACTGGGGGACGAGCAGTACTTC. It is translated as CAWMGLGDEQYF.